Listed here is a single T cell receptor (beta chain). Its target is not known. This CDR3 is built from 13 residues. V was trimmed by 7 bases and J by 7 bases, leaving 16 bases between them. The germline gives CDR1 MDHEN, CDR2 SYDVKM. The data originate from a study of CD8 T cells in ankylosing spondylitis. Study-wide findings and caveats: Eight highly homologous variants made up a TCR beta motif, and this motif appeared characteristic of ankylosing spondylitis blood. Disease-linked clones reportedly showed significant enrichment in matched ankylosing spondylitis synovial fluid. Prior literature has documented some motif variants in synovial fluid and blood from reactive arthritis.

Generation of TCR beta libraries employed quantitative 5'-RACE incorporating molecular barcodes. MiXCR, run by TCRdb on the 5' RACE reads, gives a single entry per CDR3 protein. The table lists 150,000 or so distinct CDR3 sequences, about a third of them singletons, with 4.5% to 6% in the top ten. The V call is TRBV28, the J call TRBJ1-2, with D uncertain. Sequenced material: synovial fluid, either unsorted or a sorted T cell fraction (not recorded which). The TCR sequence derives from a male donor with ankylosing spondylitis. This chain's CDR3 is CASKPTAYFGYTF. CDR3 nucleotide sequence: TGTGCCAGCAAGCCCACAGCGTACTTTGGCTACACCTTC.